This T cell receptor (beta chain) was recorded in a study of T-cell memory formation after mild COVID-19. Employing constant-segment primers, 5'RACE generated TCR alpha and TCR beta cDNA libraries bearing sample barcodes and UMIs. TCRdb independently ran MiXCR on the 5' RACE reads; one entry per CDR3 protein. The sample records about 340,000 distinct CDR3 sequences, 13% being singletons. This clonotype has at least ten counts. Sequencing was done on a sample of PBMCs or a T cell subset sorted from them (not recorded which). The sequence was obtained from a man in his late teens or twenties who had mild COVID-19 (a few samples of this study predate the infection). Cell type and time point are not known.

The CDR3 sequence: CASSLGTGGRQYF. Here the CDR3 DNA reads TGTGCCAGCAGCTTGGGGACAGGGGGTAGGCAGTACTTC. The chain uses TRBV7-2 and TRBJ2-7, with TRBD1 matching 11 bases. The germline V gene encodes CDR1 SGHTA and CDR2 FQGNSA. The junction had 4 bases not matched to a gene; V was cut back by 3 bases and J by 9 bases. The CDR3 extends over 13 amino acids. The full variable domain, completed using reference TRBV7-2 and TRBJ2-7, is GAGVSQSPSNKVTEKGKDVELRCDPISGHTALYWYRQSLGQGLEFLIYFQGNSAPDKSGLPSDRFSAERTGGSVSTLTIQRTQQEDSAVYLCASSLGTGGRQYFGPGTRLTVT.